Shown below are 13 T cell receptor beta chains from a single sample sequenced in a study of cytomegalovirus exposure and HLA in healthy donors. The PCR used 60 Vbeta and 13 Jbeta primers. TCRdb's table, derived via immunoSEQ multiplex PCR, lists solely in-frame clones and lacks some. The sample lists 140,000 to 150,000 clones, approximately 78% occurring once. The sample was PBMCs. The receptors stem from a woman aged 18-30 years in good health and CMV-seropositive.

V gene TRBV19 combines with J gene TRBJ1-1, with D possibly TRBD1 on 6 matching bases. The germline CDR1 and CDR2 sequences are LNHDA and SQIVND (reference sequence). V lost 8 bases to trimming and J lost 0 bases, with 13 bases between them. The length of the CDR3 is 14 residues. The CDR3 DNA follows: TGTGCCAGTTCGCAGGGGTTGGTGAACACTGAAGCTTTCTTT. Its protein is CASSQGLVNTEAFF.

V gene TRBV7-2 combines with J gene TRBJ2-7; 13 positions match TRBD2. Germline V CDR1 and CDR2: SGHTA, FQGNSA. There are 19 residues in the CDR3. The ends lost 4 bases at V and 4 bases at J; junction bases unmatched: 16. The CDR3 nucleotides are TGTGCCAGCAGCTCCCAGCCCCCGGGACTAGCGGGGCAAGTATACGAGCAGTACTTC. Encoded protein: CASSSQPPGLAGQVYEQYF.

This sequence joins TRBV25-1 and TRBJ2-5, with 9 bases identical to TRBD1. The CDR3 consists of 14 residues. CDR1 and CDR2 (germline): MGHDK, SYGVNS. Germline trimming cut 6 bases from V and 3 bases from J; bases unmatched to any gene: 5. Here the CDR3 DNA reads TGTGCCAGCAGAGGACAGGGGCAAAAAGAGACCCAGTACTTC. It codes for CASRGQGQKETQYF.

The CDR3 reads CASSPTNMNTEAFF. The CDR3 DNA reads as TGTGCCAGCTCCCCAACCAACATGAACACTGAAGCTTTCTTT. V is TRBV18 and J is TRBJ1-1; D gene ambiguous. The length of the CDR3 is 14 residues. Deletions cut 6 bases from V and 0 bases from J, with 11 bases between. Germline loops: CDR1 KGHSH, CDR2 LQKENI.

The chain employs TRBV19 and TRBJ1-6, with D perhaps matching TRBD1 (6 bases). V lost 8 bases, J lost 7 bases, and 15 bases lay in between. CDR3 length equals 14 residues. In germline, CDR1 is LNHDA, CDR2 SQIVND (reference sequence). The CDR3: CASAGQRGNSPLHF. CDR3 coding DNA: TGTGCCAGTGCTGGACAGCGAGGCAATTCACCCCTCCACTTT.

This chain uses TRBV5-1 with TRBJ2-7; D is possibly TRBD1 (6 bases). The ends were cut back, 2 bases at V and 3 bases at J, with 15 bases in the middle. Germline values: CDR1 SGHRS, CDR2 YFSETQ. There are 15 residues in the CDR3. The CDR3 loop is CASSLKQGVDYEQYF. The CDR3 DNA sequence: TGCGCCAGCAGCTTAAAACAGGGCGTTGACTACGAGCAGTACTTC.

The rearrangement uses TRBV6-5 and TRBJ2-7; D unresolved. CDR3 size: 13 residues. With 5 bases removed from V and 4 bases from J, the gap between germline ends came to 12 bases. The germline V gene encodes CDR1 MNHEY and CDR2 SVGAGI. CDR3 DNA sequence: TGTGCCAGCAGTGGCCGACTGGGTTACGAGCAGTACTTC. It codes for CASSGRLGYEQYF.

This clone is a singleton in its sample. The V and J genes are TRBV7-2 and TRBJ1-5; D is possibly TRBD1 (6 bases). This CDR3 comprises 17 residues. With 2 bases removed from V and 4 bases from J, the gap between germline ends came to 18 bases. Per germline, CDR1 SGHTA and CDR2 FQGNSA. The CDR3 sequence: CASSLYGGPLTNQPQHF. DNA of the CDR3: TGTGCCAGCAGCTTATACGGGGGGCCCCTCACAAATCAGCCCCAGCATTTT. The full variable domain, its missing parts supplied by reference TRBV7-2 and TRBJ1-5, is GAGVSQSPSNKVTEKGKDVELRCDPISGHTALYWYRQSLGQGLEFLIYFQGNSAPDKSGLPSDRFSAERTGGSVSTLTIQRTQQEDSAVYLCASSLYGGPLTNQPQHFGDGTRLSIL.

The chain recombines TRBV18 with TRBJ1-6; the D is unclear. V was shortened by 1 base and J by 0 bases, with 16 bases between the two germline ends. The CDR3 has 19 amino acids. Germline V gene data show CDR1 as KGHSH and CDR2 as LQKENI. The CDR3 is CASSPLFPRGSSYNSPLHF. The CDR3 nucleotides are TGTGCCAGCTCACCACTCTTCCCGCGTGGTTCCTCCTATAATTCACCCCTCCACTTT.

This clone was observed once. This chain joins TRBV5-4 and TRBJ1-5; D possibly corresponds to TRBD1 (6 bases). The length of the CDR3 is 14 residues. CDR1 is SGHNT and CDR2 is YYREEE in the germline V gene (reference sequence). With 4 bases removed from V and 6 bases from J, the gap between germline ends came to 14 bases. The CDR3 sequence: CASSQGGAAQPQHF. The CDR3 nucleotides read TGTGCCAGCAGCCAAGGGGGAGCGGCTCAGCCCCAGCATTTT. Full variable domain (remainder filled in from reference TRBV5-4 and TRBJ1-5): ETGVTQSPTHLIKTRGQQVTLRCSSQSGHNTVSWYQQALGQGPQFIFQYYREEENGRGNFPPRFSGLQFPNYSSELNVNALELDDSALYLCASSQGGAAQPQHFGDGTRLSIL.

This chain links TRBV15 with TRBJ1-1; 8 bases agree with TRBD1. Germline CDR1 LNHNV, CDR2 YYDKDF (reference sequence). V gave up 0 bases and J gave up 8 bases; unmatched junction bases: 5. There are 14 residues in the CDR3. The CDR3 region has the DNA TGTGCCACCAGCAGAGAGGCAGGGGGCGCGGAAGCTTTCTTT. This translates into CATSREAGGAEAFF.

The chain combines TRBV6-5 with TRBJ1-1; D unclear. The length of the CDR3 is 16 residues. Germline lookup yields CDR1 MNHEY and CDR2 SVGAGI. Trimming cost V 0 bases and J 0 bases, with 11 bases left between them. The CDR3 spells CASSYSIMRMNTEAFF. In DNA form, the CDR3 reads TGTGCCAGCAGTTACTCGATTATGAGGATGAACACTGAAGCTTTCTTT.

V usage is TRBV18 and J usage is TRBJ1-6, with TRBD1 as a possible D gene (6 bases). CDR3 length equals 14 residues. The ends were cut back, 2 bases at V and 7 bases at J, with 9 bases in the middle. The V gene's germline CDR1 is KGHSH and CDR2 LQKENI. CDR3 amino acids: CASSPRQENSPLHF. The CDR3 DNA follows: TGTGCCAGCTCACCAAGACAGGAAAATTCACCCCTCCACTTT.